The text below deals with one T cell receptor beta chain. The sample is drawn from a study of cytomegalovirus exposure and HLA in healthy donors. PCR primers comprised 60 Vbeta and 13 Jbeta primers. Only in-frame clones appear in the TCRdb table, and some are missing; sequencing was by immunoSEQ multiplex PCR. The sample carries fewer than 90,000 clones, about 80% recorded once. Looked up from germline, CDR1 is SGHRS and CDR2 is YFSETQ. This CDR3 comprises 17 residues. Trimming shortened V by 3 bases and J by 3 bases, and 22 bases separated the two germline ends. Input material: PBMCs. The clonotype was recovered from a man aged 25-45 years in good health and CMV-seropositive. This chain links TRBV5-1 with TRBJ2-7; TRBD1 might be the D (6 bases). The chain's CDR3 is CASSWTWAAGAGYEQYF. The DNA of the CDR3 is TGCGCCAGCAGCTGGACCTGGGCGGCAGGGGCGGGCTACGAGCAGTACTTC.